One and the same sample provided the 20 T cell receptor beta chains below, sequenced in a study of early T cells in non-severe SARS-CoV-2 infection. Via MiXCR, TCRdb re-called the 5' RACE reads, giving one row per CDR3 protein. The table includes some 82,000 distinct CDR3 sequences, about 12% detected once. Sequencing used whole blood, obtained at baseline. These receptors all stem from an adult who was a healthcare worker with PCR-confirmed SARS-CoV-2 infection or an uninfected control (not recorded which).

This clonotype appeared many times. The chain employs TRBV6-5 and TRBJ1-5; D is uncertain. This CDR3 contains 14 residues. The V gene lost 5 bases and the J gene lost 0 bases, with 8 bases spanning the gap. CDR1 is MNHEY, CDR2 SVGAGI, per germline. CDR3 coding DNA: TGTGCCAGCAGTCCCCTATATAGCAATCAGCCCCAGCATTTT. Protein sequence: CASSPLYSNQPQHF.

This clonotype showed up just a few times. The V and J genes are TRBV6-5 and TRBJ1-2; no clear D. The CDR3 sequence is 14 residues long. Between the trimmed V and J ends, which lost 7 bases and 5 bases, there was a span of 17 bases. The germline V gene encodes CDR1 MNHEY and CDR2 SVGAGI. The CDR3 protein is CASIPRGGSYGYTF. CDR3 sequence (DNA): TGTGCCAGCATTCCCCGTGGAGGTAGTTATGGCTACACCTTC.

This clonotype was seen only a few times. This chain links TRBV7-2 with TRBJ2-5; the D gene is possibly TRBD1 (6 bases). CDR1 is SGHTA and CDR2 is FQGNSA in the germline V gene. This CDR3 region has 15 residues. V was pared by 5 bases and J by 2 bases, with 15 bases between. The CDR3 DNA reads TGTGCCAGCAGCCAGAGCTTGGACAGTCAAGAGACCCAGTACTTC. Translated: CASSQSLDSQETQYF. The whole variable domain, remainder taken from reference TRBV7-2 and TRBJ2-5, is GAGVSQSPSNKVTEKGKDVELRCDPISGHTALYWYRQSLGQGLEFLIYFQGNSAPDKSGLPSDRFSAERTGGSVSTLTIQRTQQEDSAVYLCASSQSLDSQETQYFGPGTRLLVL.

Only a few counts were recorded for this clonotype. CDR3 amino acids: CSARGTSGTGRETQYF. CDR3 sequence (DNA): TGCAGTGCTAGGGGGACTAGCGGGACCGGACGAGAGACCCAGTACTTC. The rearrangement uses TRBV20-1 and TRBJ2-5; TRBD2 matches 13 bases. The CDR3 consists of 16 residues. Germline-derived CDR1 and CDR2 are DFQATT and SNEGSKA (reference sequence). V lost 3 bases and J lost 4; bases outside the gene matches: 8.

This clonotype was seen many times. The genes are TRBV18 and TRBJ2-2; the match to TRBD2 covers 11 bases. Trimming removed 4 bases from V and 1 base from J; junction bases left unmatched: 5. Germline lookup yields CDR1 KGHSH and CDR2 LQKENI. CDR3 length: 17 amino acids. Written as DNA, the CDR3 is TGTGCCAGCTCACGCCCGACTAGCGGGGTGAACACCGGGGAGCTGTTTTTT. Protein product: CASSRPTSGVNTGELFF.

This chain joins TRBV20-1 and TRBJ2-5; the D is unclear. The CDR3 extends over 11 amino acids. Trimming removed 0 bases from V and 4 bases from J, with 3 bases in between. Looked up from germline, CDR1 is DFQATT and CDR2 is SNEGSKA (reference sequence). This chain's CDR3 is CSAREIETQYF. CDR3 coding DNA: TGCAGTGCTAGAGAAATAGAGACCCAGTACTTC.

This clonotype came up a few times. This rearrangement joins TRBV4-2 to TRBJ2-7; 10 nucleotides line up with TRBD2. Germline V gene lookup returns CDR1 LGHNA and CDR2 YNFKEQ. The V segment lost 0 bases and the J segment 3 bases; nucleotides outside the gene matches: 11. CDR3 size: 18 residues. DNA of the CDR3: TGTGCCAGCAGCCAAGAGGAGGTGAATAGCGGGGGGAACTACGAGCAGTACTTC. Protein sequence: CASSQEEVNSGGNYEQYF.

This clonotype occurred many times. This sequence joins TRBV18 and TRBJ2-7, with TRBD1 matching over 8 bases. Germline assignment: CDR1 KGHSH and CDR2 LQKENI. The length of the CDR3 is 17 residues. The V segment lost 0 bases and the J segment 1 base; nucleotides outside the gene matches: 8. CDR3 DNA: TGTGCCAGCTCACCACCGCCCGGAGGACAGGGTTCCTACGAGCAGTACTTC. Protein product: CASSPPPGGQGSYEQYF.

The rearrangement links TRBV6-4 to TRBJ1-6, with D possibly TRBD1 on 5 matching bases. The V end lost 0 bases, the J end lost 10 bases, and 7 bases lay between the germline ends. The CDR3 covers 13 residues. The germline V gene has CDR1 MRHNA and CDR2 SNTAGT. This CDR3 is CASSDSGGSPLHF. The CDR3 nucleotides are TGTGCCAGCAGTGACTCTGGGGGGTCACCCCTCCACTTT.

This chain uses TRBV5-4 with TRBJ1-6, with 7 bases lining up with TRBD1. This CDR3 comprises 16 residues. J gave up 7 bases and V 2 bases, and 9 bases lay outside the gene matches. Germline CDR1 and CDR2: SGHNT and YYREEE (reference sequence). The CDR3: CASSLYGTAINSPLHF. In DNA, the CDR3 is TGTGCCAGCAGCTTATACGGGACAGCGATAAATTCACCCCTCCACTTT.

The V call is TRBV10-2, the J call TRBJ2-5, with 9 bases identical to TRBD2. This CDR3 has 16 amino acids. In germline, CDR1 is WSHSY, CDR2 SAAADI. Trimming cost V 4 bases and J 5 bases; bases outside gene matches: 11. The chain's CDR3 is CASSGVTAGGGETQYF. In DNA, the CDR3 is TGCGCCAGCAGTGGAGTGACAGCGGGGGGCGGGGAGACCCAGTACTTC.

Judged by abundance, this clonotype is medium-sized (0.01 to 0.1%). The rearrangement uses TRBV29-1 and TRBJ2-3; no clear D gene. The CDR3 is made up of 10 amino acids. V lost 6 bases and J 2 bases, leaving 3 bases between the germline ends. Looked up from germline, CDR1 is SQVTM and CDR2 is ANQGSEA. The CDR3 bases are TGCAGCGTGGACACAGATACGCAGTATTTT. Its translation: CSVDTDTQYF.

The chain employs TRBV9 and TRBJ2-7; no clear D. Germline CDR1 SGDLS, CDR2 YYNGEE. Trimming pared 0 bases from V and 6 bases from J, leaving 10 bases between. The CDR3 runs to 13 residues. DNA for the CDR3: TGTGCCAGCAGCGTAGACCCGTCGGGCGAGCAGTACTTC. It is translated as CASSVDPSGEQYF.

The rearrangement joins TRBV20-1 to TRBJ2-1; the match to TRBD2 covers 10 bases. This CDR3 spans 15 amino acids. V was pared by 3 bases and J by 3 bases, with 5 bases of the junction left unmatched. The germline V gene encodes CDR1 DFQATT and CDR2 SNEGSKA (reference sequence). In DNA, the CDR3 is TGCAGTGCTAGGCGTAGCGGGAGGATCTACAATGAGCAGTTCTTC. Translating it yields CSARRSGRIYNEQFF.

This chain connects TRBV11-3 to TRBJ2-1, with 14 nucleotides matching TRBD2. The CDR3 spans 17 residues. Germline V CDR1 and CDR2: SGHNT, YENEEA. Germline trimming cut 0 bases from V and 7 bases from J; bases unmatched to any gene: 5. This chain's CDR3 is CASSLDLRLAGGNEQFF. The DNA of the CDR3 is TGTGCCAGCAGCTTAGATCTGAGACTAGCGGGGGGGAATGAGCAGTTCTTC.

This clonotype occurred a few times. The chain recombines TRBV12-3 or TRBV12-4 with TRBJ1-1, with D perhaps matching TRBD1 (5 bases). This CDR3 region has 15 residues. The V and J ends lost 8 bases and 0 bases respectively, with 16 bases between them. As DNA, the CDR3 is TGTGCCAGCCCTCTACCCTCGGGGGTGAACACTGAAGCTTTCTTT. Its translation: CASPLPSGVNTEAFF.

The chain combines TRBV12-3 or TRBV12-4 with TRBJ2-7; D gene ambiguous. Trimming shortened V by 7 bases and J by 0 bases, and 13 bases separated the two germline ends. The CDR3 is 14 amino acids. The CDR3 coding sequence is TGTGCCAGCACCCGATCGGGCGGCTCCTACGAGCAGTACTTC. Translating it yields CASTRSGGSYEQYF.

The gene calls are TRBV18 and TRBJ1-5; D not certain. Per germline, CDR1 KGHSH and CDR2 LQKENI. The germline V and J ends were trimmed by 4 bases and 0 bases, with 13 bases remaining between them. This CDR3 region has 16 residues. The CDR3: CASSRRTTSSNQPQHF. The CDR3 DNA is TGTGCCAGCTCACGCCGGACGACAAGTAGCAATCAGCCCCAGCATTTT.

There are a few counts of this clonotype. The rearrangement links TRBV5-5 to TRBJ1-1; D remains unclear. Germline V gene data show CDR1 as SGHKS and CDR2 as YYEKEE (reference sequence). V lost 4 bases and J lost 3, with 10 bases in between. This CDR3 region has 13 residues. The CDR3 spells CASSPPGYTEAFF. For the CDR3, the DNA is TGTGCCAGCAGCCCGCCCGGATACACTGAAGCTTTCTTT.

The genes are TRBV20-1 and TRBJ1-2, with a possible D match to TRBD1 (6 bases). The V and J ends lost 3 bases and 0 bases respectively, with 11 bases between them. Germline V lookup: CDR1 DFQATT, CDR2 SNEGSKA (reference sequence). CDR3 length: 14 amino acids. The CDR3 sequence is CSASSQGANYGYTF. CDR3 in DNA: TGCAGTGCTAGTTCACAGGGTGCTAACTATGGCTACACCTTC.